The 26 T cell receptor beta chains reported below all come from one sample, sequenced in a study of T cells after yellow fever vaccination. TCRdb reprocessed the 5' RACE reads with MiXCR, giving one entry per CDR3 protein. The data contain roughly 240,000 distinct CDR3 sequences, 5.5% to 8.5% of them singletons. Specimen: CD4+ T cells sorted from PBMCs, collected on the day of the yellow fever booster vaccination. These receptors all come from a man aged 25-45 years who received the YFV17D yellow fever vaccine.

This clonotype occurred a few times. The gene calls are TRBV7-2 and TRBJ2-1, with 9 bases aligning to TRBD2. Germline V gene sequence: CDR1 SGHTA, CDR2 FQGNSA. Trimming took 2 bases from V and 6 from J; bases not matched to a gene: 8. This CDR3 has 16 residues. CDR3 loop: CASSLTRSSGANEQFF. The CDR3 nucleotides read TGTGCCAGCAGCTTAACAAGGTCTAGCGGGGCCAATGAGCAGTTCTTC.

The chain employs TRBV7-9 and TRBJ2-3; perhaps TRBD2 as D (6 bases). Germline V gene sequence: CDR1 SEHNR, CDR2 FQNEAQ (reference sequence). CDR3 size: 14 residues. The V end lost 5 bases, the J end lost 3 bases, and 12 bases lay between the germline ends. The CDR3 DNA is TGTGCCAGCAGCGATTTAGCGGTGACAGATACGCAGTATTTT. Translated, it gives CASSDLAVTDTQYF.

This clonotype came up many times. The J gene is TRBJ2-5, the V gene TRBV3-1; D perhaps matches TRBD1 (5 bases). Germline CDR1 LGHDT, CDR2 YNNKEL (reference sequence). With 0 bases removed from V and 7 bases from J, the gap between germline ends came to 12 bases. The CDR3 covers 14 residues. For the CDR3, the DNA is TGTGCCAGCAGCCAAGATCCTCAAGGGGTGACCCAGTACTTC. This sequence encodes CASSQDPQGVTQYF.

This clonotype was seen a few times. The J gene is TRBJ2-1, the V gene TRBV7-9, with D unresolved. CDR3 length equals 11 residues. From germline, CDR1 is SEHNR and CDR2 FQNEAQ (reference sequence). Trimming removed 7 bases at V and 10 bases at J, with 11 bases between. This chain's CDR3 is CASTLGMEQFF. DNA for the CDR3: TGTGCCAGCACCCTAGGGATGGAGCAGTTCTTC.

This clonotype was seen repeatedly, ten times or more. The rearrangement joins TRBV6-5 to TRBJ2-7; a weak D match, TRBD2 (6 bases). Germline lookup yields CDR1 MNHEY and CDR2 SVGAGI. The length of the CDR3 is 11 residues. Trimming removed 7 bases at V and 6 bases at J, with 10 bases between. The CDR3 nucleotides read TGTGCCAGCACTAGCGCGTCCGAGCAGTACTTC. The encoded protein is CASTSASEQYF.

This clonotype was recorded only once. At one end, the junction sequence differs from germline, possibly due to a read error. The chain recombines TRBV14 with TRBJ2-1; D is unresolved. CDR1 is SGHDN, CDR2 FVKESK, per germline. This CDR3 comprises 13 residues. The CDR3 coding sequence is TGTGCCAGCAGCCAAGATTCCTGCAATGAGCAGTTCTTC. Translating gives CASSQDSCNEQFF.

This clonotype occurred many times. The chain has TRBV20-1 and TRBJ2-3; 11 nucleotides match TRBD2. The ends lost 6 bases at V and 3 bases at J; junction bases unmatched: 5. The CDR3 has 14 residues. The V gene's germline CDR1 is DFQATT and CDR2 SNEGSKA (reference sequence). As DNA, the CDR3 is TGCAGTGCCAACCCTAGCGGGAGGACAGATACGCAGTATTTT. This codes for CSANPSGRTDTQYF.

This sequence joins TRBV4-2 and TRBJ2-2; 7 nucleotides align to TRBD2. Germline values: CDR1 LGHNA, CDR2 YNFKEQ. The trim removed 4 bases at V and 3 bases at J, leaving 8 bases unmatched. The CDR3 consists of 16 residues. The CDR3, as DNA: TGTGCCAGCAGCCCTGGGTTTCTAGCGGACACCGGGGAGCTGTTTTTT. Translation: CASSPGFLADTGELFF.

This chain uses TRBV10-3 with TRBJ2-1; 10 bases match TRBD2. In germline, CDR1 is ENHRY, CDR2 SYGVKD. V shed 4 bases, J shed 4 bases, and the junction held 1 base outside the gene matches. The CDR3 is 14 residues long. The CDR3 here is CAISGTSGYNEQFF. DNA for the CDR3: TGTGCCATCAGTGGGACTAGCGGTTACAATGAGCAGTTCTTC.

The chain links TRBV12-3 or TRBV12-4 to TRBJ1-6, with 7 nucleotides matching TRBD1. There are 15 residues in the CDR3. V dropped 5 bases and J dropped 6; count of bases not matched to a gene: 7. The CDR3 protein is CASSRTYRGNSPLHF. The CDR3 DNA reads TGTGCCAGCAGTCGTACTTACAGGGGTAATTCACCCCTCCACTTT.

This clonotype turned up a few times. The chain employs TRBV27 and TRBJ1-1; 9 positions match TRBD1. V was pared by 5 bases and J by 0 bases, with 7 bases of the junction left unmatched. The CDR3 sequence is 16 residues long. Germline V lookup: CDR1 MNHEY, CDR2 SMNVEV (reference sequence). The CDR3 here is CASSPGTGSMNTEAFF. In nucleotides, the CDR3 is TGTGCCAGCAGTCCGGGGACAGGGAGTATGAACACTGAAGCTTTCTTT.

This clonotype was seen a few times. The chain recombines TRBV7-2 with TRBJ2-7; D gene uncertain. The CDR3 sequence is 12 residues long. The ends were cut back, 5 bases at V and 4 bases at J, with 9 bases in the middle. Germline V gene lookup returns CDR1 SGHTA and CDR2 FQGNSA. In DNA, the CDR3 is TGTGCCAGCAGCCCGCCATTATACGAGCAGTACTTC. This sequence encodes CASSPPLYEQYF.

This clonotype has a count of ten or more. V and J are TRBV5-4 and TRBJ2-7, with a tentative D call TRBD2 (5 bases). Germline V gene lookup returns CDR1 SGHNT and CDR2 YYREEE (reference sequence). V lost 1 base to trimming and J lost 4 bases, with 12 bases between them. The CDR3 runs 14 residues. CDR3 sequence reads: CASSLSGSTYEQYF. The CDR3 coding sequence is TGTGCCAGCAGCTTGAGTGGGAGTACGTACGAGCAGTACTTC.

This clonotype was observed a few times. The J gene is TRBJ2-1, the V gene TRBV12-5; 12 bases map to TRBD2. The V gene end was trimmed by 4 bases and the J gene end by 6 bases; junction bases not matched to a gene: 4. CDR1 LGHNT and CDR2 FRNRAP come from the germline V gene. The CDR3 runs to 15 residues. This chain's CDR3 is CASGSRTSGINEQFF. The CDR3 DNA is TGTGCTAGTGGTTCTCGGACTAGCGGGATCAATGAGCAGTTCTTC.

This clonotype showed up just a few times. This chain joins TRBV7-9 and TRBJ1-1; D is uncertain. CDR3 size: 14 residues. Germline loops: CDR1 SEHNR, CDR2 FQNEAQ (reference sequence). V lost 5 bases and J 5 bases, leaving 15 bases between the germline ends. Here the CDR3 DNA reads TGTGCCAGCAGCCCAGATTGGCCGGGGACTGAAGCTTTCTTT. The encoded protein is CASSPDWPGTEAFF.

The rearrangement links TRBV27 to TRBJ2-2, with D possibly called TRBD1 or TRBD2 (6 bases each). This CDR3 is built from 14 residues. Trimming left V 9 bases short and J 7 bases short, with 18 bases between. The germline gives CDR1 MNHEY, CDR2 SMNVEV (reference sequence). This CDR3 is CASQTRGYIGELFF. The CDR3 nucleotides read TGTGCCAGTCAGACTAGGGGGTACATCGGGGAGCTGTTTTTT.

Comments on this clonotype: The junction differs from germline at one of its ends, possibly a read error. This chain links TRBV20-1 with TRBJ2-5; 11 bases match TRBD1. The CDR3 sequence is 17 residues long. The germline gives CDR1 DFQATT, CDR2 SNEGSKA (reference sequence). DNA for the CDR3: TGCTGTGCTAGCGGACAGGGGGCCCAGTTAGGTGCAAGAACCCAGTACTTC. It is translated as CCASGQGAQLGARTQYF.

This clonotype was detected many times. In DNA, the CDR3 is TGTGCCAGCAGTCGACCGGGGCAGGGAGTCTACGAGCAGTACTTC. As protein: CASSRPGQGVYEQYF. The V gene is TRBV12-3 or TRBV12-4, the J gene TRBJ2-7, with D perhaps being TRBD1 or TRBD2 (5 bases each). Trimming cost V 5 bases and J 3 bases, with 17 bases left between them. CDR3 length equals 15 residues.

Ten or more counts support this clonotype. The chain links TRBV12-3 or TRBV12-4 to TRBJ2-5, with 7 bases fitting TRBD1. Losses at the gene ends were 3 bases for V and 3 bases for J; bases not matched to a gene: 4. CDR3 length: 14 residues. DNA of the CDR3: TGTGCCAGCAGTTTGCAGGGGGAAAAAGAGACCCAGTACTTC. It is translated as CASSLQGEKETQYF.

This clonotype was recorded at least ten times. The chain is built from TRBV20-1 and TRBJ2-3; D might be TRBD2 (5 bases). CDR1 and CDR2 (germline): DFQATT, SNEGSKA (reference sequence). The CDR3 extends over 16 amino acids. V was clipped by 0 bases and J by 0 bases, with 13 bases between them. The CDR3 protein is CSARDEERISTDTQYF. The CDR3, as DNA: TGCAGTGCTAGAGATGAAGAGCGGATTAGCACAGATACGCAGTATTTT.

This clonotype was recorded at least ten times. The CDR3, as DNA: TGCGCCAGCAGCCAAGATCGGCAGGGGGCAGATATTCAGTACTTC. Amino acid sequence: CASSQDRQGADIQYF. The chain couples TRBV4-3 to TRBJ2-4; 8 bases align to TRBD1. The trim removed 0 bases at V and 10 bases at J, leaving 8 bases unmatched. CDR1 is LGHNA and CDR2 is YSLEER in the germline V gene. The CDR3 contains 15 residues.

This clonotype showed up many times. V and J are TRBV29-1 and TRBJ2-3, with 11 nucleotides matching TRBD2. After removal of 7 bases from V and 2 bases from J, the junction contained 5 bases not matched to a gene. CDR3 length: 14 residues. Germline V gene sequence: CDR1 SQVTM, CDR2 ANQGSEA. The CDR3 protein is CSGGLAGPTDTQYF. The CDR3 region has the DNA TGCAGCGGTGGACTAGCGGGCCCCACAGATACGCAGTATTTT.

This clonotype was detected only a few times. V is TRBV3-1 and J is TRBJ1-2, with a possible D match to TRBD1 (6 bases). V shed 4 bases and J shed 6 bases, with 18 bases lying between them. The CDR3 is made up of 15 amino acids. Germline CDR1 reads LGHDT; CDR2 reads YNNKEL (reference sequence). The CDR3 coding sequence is TGTGCCAGCAGCCCCGCCGAGACCAGGGGAAATGGCTACACCTTC. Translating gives CASSPAETRGNGYTF.

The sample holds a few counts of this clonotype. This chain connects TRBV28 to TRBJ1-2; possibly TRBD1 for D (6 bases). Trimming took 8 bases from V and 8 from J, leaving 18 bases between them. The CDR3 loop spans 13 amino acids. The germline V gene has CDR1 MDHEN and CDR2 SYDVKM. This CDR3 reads CASEDFTGIGYTF. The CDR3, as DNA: TGTGCCAGCGAGGATTTCACAGGGATCGGCTACACCTTC.

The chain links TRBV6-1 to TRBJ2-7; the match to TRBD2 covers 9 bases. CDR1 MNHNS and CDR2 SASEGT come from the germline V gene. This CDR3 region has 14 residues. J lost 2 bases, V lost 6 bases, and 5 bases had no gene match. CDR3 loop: CASRGAGGPYEQYF. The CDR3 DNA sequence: TGTGCCAGCAGGGGGGCGGGAGGGCCCTACGAGCAGTACTTC.

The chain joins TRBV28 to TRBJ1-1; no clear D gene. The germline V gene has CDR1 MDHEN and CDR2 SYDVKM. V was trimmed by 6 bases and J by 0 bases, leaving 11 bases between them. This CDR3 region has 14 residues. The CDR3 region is CASRGPALNTEAFF. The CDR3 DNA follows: TGTGCCAGCAGGGGCCCTGCGTTGAACACTGAAGCTTTCTTT.